These 17 T cell receptor beta chains came from one sample sequenced in a study of T cells in Graves' hyperthyroidism and ophthalmopathy. Amplified regions were TCR beta CDR3 sequences from RNA transcripts. First-round RT-PCR targeting the TCR CDR3 was performed with the HTBI primer set. Using its own MiXCR run on the multiplex PCR reads, TCRdb lists one record per CDR3 protein. The table has roughly 300,000 distinct CDR3 sequences, 18% seen once; the top ten hold approximately 54%. The specimen sequenced was blood. These receptor sequences come from a woman aged 45-65 years with Graves' hyperthyroidism.

This clonotype was seen repeatedly, ten times or more. The rearrangement joins TRBV6-1 to TRBJ1-2; D call uncertain. CDR1 and CDR2 (germline): MNHNS, SASEGT. Trimming took 4 bases from V and 4 from J, leaving 10 bases between them. CDR3 size: 13 residues. The chain's CDR3 is CASSVQQLYGYTF. The CDR3, as DNA: TGTGCCAGCAGTGTTCAACAGCTCTATGGCTACACCTTC.

This clonotype was seen more than once but under ten times. V and J are TRBV6-2 or TRBV6-3 and TRBJ1-1; D may be TRBD1 (6 bases). V lost 9 bases and J 5 bases, leaving 22 bases between the germline ends. The V gene's germline CDR1 is MNHEY and CDR2 SVGEGT. This CDR3 is built from 15 residues. CDR3 nucleotide sequence: TGTGCCAGTCCTCGGGGCAGGGGTTCGGGAACTGAAGCTTTCTTT. The encoded protein is CASPRGRGSGTEAFF.

The chain uses TRBV5-1 and TRBJ2-7; the match to TRBD2 covers 12 bases. V shed 6 bases, J shed 3 bases, and the junction held 1 base outside the gene matches. The CDR3 runs 13 residues. Looked up from germline, CDR1 is SGHRS and CDR2 is YFSETQ. The CDR3: CASKTSGSYEQYF. For the CDR3, the DNA is TGCGCCAGCAAGACTAGCGGGAGCTACGAGCAGTACTTC.

This clonotype was observed a handful of times. V and J are TRBV12-5 and TRBJ2-3; D is uncertain. The germline gives CDR1 LGHNT, CDR2 FRNRAP. Trimming left V 1 base short and J 4 bases short, with 9 bases between. This CDR3 comprises 14 residues. CDR3 sequence: CASGLGLDSDTQYF. The CDR3 region has the DNA TGTGCTAGTGGTTTGGGATTGGATTCAGATACGCAGTATTTT.

At least ten counts were recorded for this clonotype. The chain employs TRBV28 and TRBJ2-7; D is undetermined. The CDR3 loop spans 14 amino acids. Trimming cost V 4 bases and J 4 bases, with 14 bases left between them. Germline assignment: CDR1 MDHEN and CDR2 SYDVKM. The CDR3 DNA follows: TGTGCCAGCAGTTCAACCGGGCCCCTTTACGAGCAGTACTTC. Amino acid sequence: CASSSTGPLYEQYF.

This clonotype was seen repeatedly, ten times or more. The chain couples TRBV5-1 to TRBJ2-1, with D perhaps TRBD2 (6 bases). The CDR3 extends over 14 amino acids. V was cut by 2 bases and J by 5 bases, with 11 bases left in between. Germline CDR1 SGHRS, CDR2 YFSETQ. This CDR3 is CASSLAGPDNEQFF. The CDR3 region has the DNA TGCGCCAGCAGCTTAGCGGGCCCCGACAATGAGCAGTTCTTC.

At least ten counts were recorded for this clonotype. The rearrangement links TRBV28 to TRBJ2-7; D is possibly TRBD1 or TRBD2 (5 bases each). Trimming removed 3 bases at V and 5 bases at J, with 14 bases between. This CDR3 comprises 14 residues. Germline CDR1 and CDR2: MDHEN and SYDVKM. CDR3 region: CASSFGTLPDEQYF. CDR3 coding DNA: TGTGCCAGCAGTTTCGGGACCCTCCCTGACGAGCAGTACTTC.

This clonotype came up many times. The rearrangement joins TRBV7-9 to TRBJ2-1; D remains unclear. Germline lookup yields CDR1 SEHNR and CDR2 FQNEAQ (reference sequence). Trimming removed 1 base from V and 8 bases from J, with 9 bases in between. The CDR3 sequence is 13 residues long. Here the CDR3 reads CASSLGKIDEQFF. In DNA, the CDR3 is TGTGCCAGCAGCTTAGGTAAAATCGATGAGCAGTTCTTC. Filled out from reference TRBV7-9 and TRBJ2-1, the complete variable domain reads DTGVSQNPRHKITKRGQNVTFRCDPISEHNRLYWYRQTLGQGPEFLTYFQNEAQLEKSRLLSDRFSAERPKGSFSTLEIQRTEQGDSAMYLCASSLGKIDEQFFGPGTRLTVL.

Only a few counts were recorded for this clonotype. This rearrangement joins TRBV12-3 or TRBV12-4 to TRBJ2-3, with 11 bases lining up with TRBD1. The CDR3 totals 15 residues. The J segment lost 4 bases and the V segment lost 3 bases, leaving 3 bases of the junction unmatched. The CDR3 DNA sequence: TGTGCCAGCAGTTTTCGGACAGGGGGCTCAGATACGCAGTATTTT. Translated: CASSFRTGGSDTQYF.

This clonotype was seen a handful of times. This rearrangement joins TRBV19 to TRBJ1-5; no reliable D call. Trimming cost V 8 bases and J 0 bases, with 8 bases left between them. Germline lookup yields CDR1 LNHDA and CDR2 SQIVND (reference sequence). The CDR3 length is 13 residues. CDR3 protein: CASQRNSNQPQHF. Written as DNA, the CDR3 is TGTGCCAGTCAGAGAAATAGCAATCAGCCCCAGCATTTT. The whole variable domain, remainder taken from reference TRBV19 and TRBJ1-5, is DGGITQSPKYLFRKEGQNVTLSCEQNLNHDAMYWYRQDPGQGLRLIYYSQIVNDFQKGDIAEGYSVSREKKESFPLTVTSAQKNPTAFYLCASQRNSNQPQHFGDGTRLSIL.

CDR3: CASSPLPRLTSYEQYF. The CDR3 DNA reads as TGTGCCAGTAGCCCTTTACCGCGACTGACCTCCTACGAGCAGTACTTC. This sequence joins TRBV19 and TRBJ2-7; no definite D call. The CDR3 covers 16 residues. Germline assignment: CDR1 LNHDA and CDR2 SQIVND (reference sequence). The ends were cut back, 6 bases at V and 0 bases at J, with 18 bases in the middle.

This chain uses TRBV29-1 with TRBJ1-1; maybe TRBD1 (5 bases). The germline V gene encodes CDR1 SQVTM and CDR2 ANQGSEA. This CDR3 is built from 13 residues. The V gene lost 3 bases and the J gene lost 1 base, with 9 bases spanning the gap. CDR3: CSVDDGQNTEAFF. CDR3 in DNA: TGCAGCGTTGATGATGGACAGAACACTGAAGCTTTCTTT.

This clonotype was seen more than once but under ten times. This chain links TRBV5-1 with TRBJ2-1, with 11 bases fitting TRBD2. Per germline, CDR1 SGHRS and CDR2 YFSETQ. This CDR3 spans 19 amino acids. The ends lost 0 bases at V and 3 bases at J; junction bases unmatched: 11. As DNA, the CDR3 is TGCGCCAGCAGCTTGGCCAGAACTAGCGGGGGAAGGGACTACAATGAGCAGTTCTTC. This translates into CASSLARTSGGRDYNEQFF.

Only a few counts were recorded for this clonotype. Here the CDR3 reads CASSRLGGGGEGYTF. CDR3 DNA sequence: TGCGCCAGCAGCCGACTTGGCGGGGGGGGAGAGGGCTACACCTTC. J is TRBJ1-2 and V is TRBV4-1; D is possibly TRBD1 (5 bases). Germline V lookup: CDR1 MGHRA, CDR2 YSYEKL. CDR3 size: 15 residues. Trimming pared 4 bases from V and 8 bases from J, leaving 20 bases between.

Only a few counts were recorded for this clonotype. The chain has TRBV5-1 and TRBJ1-4, with TRBD1 identical over 9 bases. The CDR3 contains 15 residues. Germline V gene lookup returns CDR1 SGHRS and CDR2 YFSETQ. The V segment lost 4 bases and the J segment 8 bases; nucleotides outside the gene matches: 9. The CDR3, as DNA: TGCGCCAGCAGCGCGGTAGGGACAGGGTCCGAAAAACTGTTTTTT. As protein: CASSAVGTGSEKLFF. The variable domain in full, completed from reference TRBV5-1 and TRBJ1-4, reads KAGVTQTPRYLIKTRGQQVTLSCSPISGHRSVSWYQQTPGQGLQFLFEYFSETQRNKGNFPGRFSGRQFSNSRSEMNVSTLELGDSALYLCASSAVGTGSEKLFFGSGTQLSVL.

This clonotype has ten or more counts. The rearrangement joins TRBV2 to TRBJ2-5; 7 bases line up with TRBD1. Germline V lookup: CDR1 SNHLY, CDR2 FYNNEI. This CDR3 has 14 residues. The V segment lost 7 bases and the J segment 5 bases; nucleotides outside the gene matches: 10. The CDR3 nucleotides read TGTGCCAGCACCACCGACAGGGACGGGGAGACCCAGTACTTC. Its translation: CASTTDRDGETQYF.

This clonotype was seen many times. This rearrangement joins TRBV20-1 to TRBJ1-5; D call uncertain. This CDR3 spans 13 amino acids. Looked up from germline, CDR1 is DFQATT and CDR2 is SNEGSKA (reference sequence). The V end lost 4 bases, the J end lost 0 bases, and 7 bases lay between the germline ends. CDR3 loop: CSATVDSNQPQHF. CDR3 in DNA: TGCAGTGCTACAGTAGATAGCAATCAGCCCCAGCATTTT.